These 14 T cell receptor beta chains share one sample of origin, sequenced in a study of blood T cell repertoires in COVID-19. The table came from immunoSEQ multiplex PCR; TCRdb's copy has only in-frame clones and leaves some out. The table lists about 200,000 clones, roughly 90% of them singletons. The sequenced sample was peripheral blood. These receptors were taken from a man aged 18 to 29 with active or convalescent COVID-19.

CDR3 in amino acids: CASSLDRSSYGYTF. CDR3 nucleotide sequence: TGTGCCAGCAGCTTGGACAGGAGCAGCTATGGCTACACCTTC. The chain recombines TRBV7-2 with TRBJ1-2; 7 bases fit TRBD1. J was trimmed by 4 bases and V by 3 bases; bases with no gene match: 5. CDR1 is SGHTA and CDR2 is FQGNSA in the germline V gene. This CDR3 comprises 14 residues.

The genes are TRBV12-3 or TRBV12-4 and TRBJ2-1; 8 bases match TRBD1. This CDR3 comprises 13 residues. Trimming cost V 2 bases and J 8 bases; bases outside gene matches: 2. CDR3 sequence: CASSLYRGDEQFF. CDR3 bases: TGTGCCAGCAGTTTATACAGGGGGGATGAGCAGTTCTTC.

The chain carries TRBV5-1 and TRBJ1-6, with 11 positions matching TRBD1. V was pared by 0 bases and J by 8 bases, with 13 bases of the junction left unmatched. This CDR3 contains 19 residues. The germline V gene encodes CDR1 SGHRS and CDR2 YFSETQ. CDR3 sequence reads: CASSLGLVDRGPFHSPLHF. DNA for the CDR3: TGCGCCAGCAGCTTGGGCCTTGTGGACAGGGGGCCGTTTCATTCACCCCTCCACTTT. Based on the CDR3 plus reference TRBV5-1 and TRBJ1-6, the full variable domain is KAGVTQTPRYLIKTRGQQVTLSCSPISGHRSVSWYQQTPGQGLQFLFEYFSETQRNKGNFPGRFSGRQFSNSRSEMNVSTLELGDSALYLCASSLGLVDRGPFHSPLHFGNGTRLTVT.

V is TRBV2 and J is TRBJ2-7; perhaps TRBD2 as D (6 bases). Germline loops: CDR1 SNHLY, CDR2 FYNNEI. Trimming pared 4 bases from V and 4 bases from J, leaving 20 bases between. This CDR3 is 16 amino acids long. Written as DNA, the CDR3 is TGTGCCAGCAGTGCGTCACAAGCGGGTGAATTTTACGAGCAGTACTTC. Residues: CASSASQAGEFYEQYF.

The V gene is TRBV15, the J gene TRBJ1-1, with a tentative D call TRBD1 (6 bases). CDR3 size: 15 residues. From germline, CDR1 is LNHNV and CDR2 YYDKDF (reference sequence). The ends were cut back, 6 bases at V and 5 bases at J, with 19 bases in the middle. The CDR3 DNA is TGTGCCACCAGGGATAGGGGGGGATTGGGTACTGAAGCTTTCTTT. This translates into CATRDRGGLGTEAFF.

The genes are TRBV6-6 and TRBJ2-1; the D gene is possibly TRBD1 (6 bases). CDR3 length: 14 residues. CDR1 is MNHNY and CDR2 is SVGAGI in the germline V gene (reference sequence). The ends were cut back, 4 bases at V and 6 bases at J, with 13 bases in the middle. CDR3 in DNA: TGTGCCAGCAGTTCTCAGGGGCCCACCAATGAGCAGTTCTTC. The encoded protein is CASSSQGPTNEQFF.

The chain combines TRBV15 with TRBJ1-5; tentative D call: TRBD1 (6 bases). The germline gives CDR1 LNHNV, CDR2 YYDKDF (reference sequence). Deletions cut 0 bases from V and 10 bases from J, with 16 bases between. The CDR3 extends over 15 amino acids. The CDR3 bases are TGTGCCACCAGCAGAGATCGACAGGCCTCCCTCCCCCAGCATTTT. This gives the protein CATSRDRQASLPQHF.

V usage is TRBV7-9 and J usage is TRBJ1-2; 8 bases are shared with TRBD1. This CDR3 spans 15 amino acids. Germline V gene lookup returns CDR1 SEHNR and CDR2 FQNEAQ (reference sequence). V dropped 5 bases and J dropped 4; count of bases not matched to a gene: 9. The CDR3 region is CASSRRPTGGYGYTF. The DNA of the CDR3 is TGTGCCAGCAGCCGAAGGCCCACAGGGGGCTATGGCTACACCTTC.

The chain carries TRBV25-1 and TRBJ2-7, with 9 bases fitting TRBD2. Losses at the gene ends were 6 bases for V and 0 bases for J; bases not matched to a gene: 3. CDR3 length: 14 residues. The germline CDR1 and CDR2 sequences are MGHDK and SYGVNS. CDR3 sequence (DNA): TGTGCCAGCAGCGGGACTAGCCGCTCCTACGAGCAGTACTTC. Amino acids: CASSGTSRSYEQYF.

The V gene is TRBV6-2 or TRBV6-3, the J gene TRBJ2-2; the match to TRBD1 covers 10 bases. From germline, CDR1 is MNHEY and CDR2 SVGEGT. This CDR3 has 15 residues. With V trimmed by 5 bases and J by 2 bases, 2 bases remained unmatched. The chain's CDR3 is CASSRDRGNTGELFF. As DNA, the CDR3 is TGTGCCAGCAGTCGGGACAGGGGAAACACCGGGGAGCTGTTTTTT.

This chain connects TRBV6-1 to TRBJ2-5; a possible D gene is TRBD2 (5 bases). V shed 1 base and J shed 4 bases, with 10 bases lying between them. Germline CDR1 is MNHNS and CDR2 is SASEGT. This CDR3 comprises 14 residues. CDR3 region: CASSEVGVGETQYF. The DNA of the CDR3 is TGTGCCAGCAGTGAAGTGGGAGTAGGAGAGACCCAGTACTTC.

The genes are TRBV7-9 and TRBJ1-1; unclear D gene. The V gene lost 5 bases and the J gene lost 10 bases, with 17 bases spanning the gap. Germline-derived CDR1 and CDR2 are SEHNR and FQNEAQ (reference sequence). The CDR3 loop spans 13 amino acids. The CDR3: CASSEQPGSRAFF. The CDR3 nucleotides read TGTGCCAGCAGCGAACAGCCCGGCAGTCGAGCTTTCTTT.

CDR3 protein: CASSYGQGIGYTF. CDR3 in DNA: TGTGCCAGCAGTTACGGACAGGGGATCGGCTACACCTTC. The V call is TRBV6-5, the J call TRBJ1-2, with 9 bases fitting TRBD1. With 2 bases clipped from V and 8 bases from J, the junction kept 3 bases outside the gene matches. Germline assignment: CDR1 MNHEY and CDR2 SVGAGI. There are 13 residues in the CDR3.

The gene calls are TRBV19 and TRBJ2-3; TRBD2 agrees at 9 bases. CDR1 is LNHDA and CDR2 is SQIVND in the germline V gene (reference sequence). CDR3 length: 14 residues. Losses at the gene ends were 6 bases for V and 4 bases for J; bases not matched to a gene: 5. CDR3 coding DNA: TGTGCCAGTAGAAAGCGGGGGGCCTCAGATACGCAGTATTTT. This translates into CASRKRGASDTQYF.